Shown below are 32 T cell receptor beta chains from a single sample sequenced in a study of blood T cells in healthy people across ages. Together with a sample-barcoded 5' primer, a J-beta primer mix was included in a second PCR lasting about 6 to 11 cycles. TCRdb redid the calling of the 5' RACE reads with MiXCR, one entry per CDR3 protein. The data show about 1.4 million distinct CDR3 sequences, with almost 60% seen just once and about 6.7% held by the top ten. Sequenced material: blood. Receptors originate from a man aged 18 to 29 in good health.

The J gene is TRBJ2-1, the V gene TRBV3-1; D not certain. From germline, CDR1 is LGHDT and CDR2 YNNKEL (reference sequence). The CDR3 runs 16 residues. The V end lost 0 bases, the J end lost 6 bases, and 15 bases lay between the germline ends. The CDR3 region is CASSQDQRPILNEQFF. In nucleotides, the CDR3 is TGTGCCAGCAGCCAAGATCAGCGCCCCATCCTCAATGAGCAGTTCTTC.

This chain links TRBV19 with TRBJ2-1; the D gene is possibly TRBD2 (5 bases). The CDR3 covers 15 residues. Trimming stripped 1 base from V and 2 bases from J, with 9 bases between. Germline CDR1 reads LNHDA; CDR2 reads SQIVND (reference sequence). CDR3 DNA: TGTGCCAGTAGTATAGGGGGAGAGGCCTACAATGAGCAGTTCTTC. Encoded protein: CASSIGGEAYNEQFF.

This rearrangement joins TRBV4-3 to TRBJ1-2; 7 bases fit TRBD1. The CDR3 is 15 residues long. The J segment lost 2 bases and the V segment lost 3 bases, leaving 6 bases of the junction unmatched. CDR1 and CDR2 from the germline V gene are LGHNA and YSLEER. The CDR3 coding sequence is TGCGCCAGCAGCCAGGCCATACAGGGGAACTATGGCTACACCTTC. It translates to CASSQAIQGNYGYTF.

This clonotype was counted a single time. V gene TRBV3-1 combines with J gene TRBJ1-5; D unresolved. The CDR3 contains 16 residues. Germline values: CDR1 LGHDT, CDR2 YNNKEL (reference sequence). V was shortened by 1 base and J by 0 bases, with 10 bases between the two germline ends. CDR3 protein: CASSQGSGYSNQPQHF. CDR3 DNA sequence: TGTGCCAGCAGCCAAGGCAGTGGTTATAGCAATCAGCCCCAGCATTTT.

The rearrangement uses TRBV6-6 and TRBJ1-6; no firm D call. Per the germline V gene, CDR1 is MNHNY and CDR2 is SVGAGI (reference sequence). There are 15 residues in the CDR3. V was shortened by 7 bases and J by 9 bases, with 19 bases between the two germline ends. The CDR3: CASTHGEILSSPLHF. DNA of the CDR3: TGTGCCAGCACCCACGGGGAAATTTTAAGTTCACCCCTCCACTTT.

V is TRBV7-9 and J is TRBJ1-2; 9 nucleotides line up with TRBD1. The ends lost 1 base at V and 3 bases at J; junction bases unmatched: 3. From germline, CDR1 is SEHNR and CDR2 FQNEAQ (reference sequence). The CDR3 has 15 residues. The CDR3 sequence is CASSLVRDRDYGYTF. In DNA, the CDR3 is TGTGCCAGCAGCTTAGTCCGGGACAGGGACTATGGCTACACCTTC.

The CDR3 coding sequence is TGCAGTGCTAGACCTCTAGCGGGGGCAGAGACCCAGTACTTC. Its protein is CSARPLAGAETQYF. The V call is TRBV20-1, the J call TRBJ2-7; TRBD2 agrees at 10 bases. The closer fit of TRBJ2-5 to the DNA end suggests the J call may be wrong. The germline V gene has CDR1 DFQATT and CDR2 SNEGSKA (reference sequence). The CDR3 spans 14 residues.

Only one count was recorded for this clonotype. The rearrangement links TRBV6-1 to TRBJ2-7; D is uncertain. CDR3 size: 15 residues. Germline V lookup: CDR1 MNHNS, CDR2 SASEGT. Trimming took off 0 bases at V and 2 bases at J, with 11 bases between the two ends. The CDR3 loop reads CASSEAPDLAYEQYF. The CDR3 nucleotides are TGTGCCAGCAGTGAAGCCCCTGACCTCGCCTACGAGCAGTACTTC.

The CDR3: CAIRARTGGQVGTEAFF. CDR3 nucleotide sequence: TGTGCCATCAGAGCCCGGACAGGGGGCCAAGTCGGCACTGAAGCTTTCTTT. The rearrangement links TRBV10-3 to TRBJ1-1; 11 bases are shared with TRBD1. The V segment lost 6 bases and the J segment 4 bases; nucleotides outside the gene matches: 13. Germline assignment: CDR1 ENHRY and CDR2 SYGVKD. CDR3 size: 17 residues.

The rearrangement links TRBV20-1 to TRBJ2-6; D not certain. From germline, CDR1 is DFQATT and CDR2 SNEGSKA (reference sequence). V was pared by 3 bases and J by 0 bases, with 9 bases between. This CDR3 spans 15 amino acids. CDR3 amino acids: CSARLGSSGANVLTF. CDR3 nucleotides: TGCAGTGCTAGGCTGGGCAGCTCTGGGGCCAACGTCCTGACTTTC.

To note about this clonotype: This clone may be a read error of a much larger clone one base away. The CDR3: CATSVSSYEQYF. The CDR3 DNA reads as TGTGCCACCAGCGTCAGCTCCTACGAGCAGTACTTC. The rearrangement joins TRBV15 to TRBJ2-7, with no clear D. Looked up from germline, CDR1 is LNHNV and CDR2 is YYDKDF (reference sequence). The germline V and J ends were trimmed by 5 bases and 0 bases, with 5 bases remaining between them. The length of the CDR3 is 12 residues. Drawing the rest from reference TRBV15 and TRBJ2-7, the complete variable domain is DAMVIQNPRYQVTQFGKPVTLSCSQTLNHNVMYWYQQKSSQAPKLLFHYYDKDFNNEADTPDNFQSRRPNTSFCFLDIRSPGLGDTAMYLCATSVSSYEQYFGPGTRLTVT.

The chain recombines TRBV2 with TRBJ2-5; maybe TRBD1 (5 bases). From germline, CDR1 is SNHLY and CDR2 FYNNEI. CDR3 length equals 11 residues. V was pared by 5 bases and J by 11 bases, with 12 bases between. CDR3 residues: CASSKGEYQYF. The CDR3 nucleotides are TGTGCCAGCAGTAAAGGGGAATATCAGTACTTC.

The V call is TRBV20-1, the J call TRBJ1-5; the match to TRBD1 covers 7 bases. The CDR3 runs 16 residues. The germline V gene has CDR1 DFQATT and CDR2 SNEGSKA (reference sequence). V gave up 6 bases and J gave up 0 bases; unmatched junction bases: 11. Here the CDR3 reads CSATGDPPDSNQPQHF. The CDR3 DNA follows: TGCAGTGCCACAGGGGACCCCCCGGATAGCAATCAGCCCCAGCATTTT.

The chain combines TRBV4-1 with TRBJ1-2, with 8 positions matching TRBD1. The junction had 5 bases not matched to a gene; V was cut back by 4 bases and J by 4 bases. This CDR3 is built from 14 residues. CDR1 and CDR2 (germline): MGHRA, YSYEKL. The CDR3 nucleotides are TGCGCCAGCAGCCCCGACAGGGGTCCCTATGGCTACACCTTC. Translation gives CASSPDRGPYGYTF.

This clonotype was detected a few times. The rearrangement joins TRBV29-1 to TRBJ2-3, with 8 bases lining up with TRBD2. The V and J ends lost 4 bases and 7 bases, in that order; junction bases with no gene match: 4. Germline V gene sequence: CDR1 SQVTM, CDR2 ANQGSEA. The CDR3 has 12 residues. CDR3 sequence (DNA): TGCAGCGTTGGAGCGGGAGCGAATACGCAGTATTTT. This gives the protein CSVGAGANTQYF.

This rearrangement joins TRBV10-3 to TRBJ2-3; TRBD2 aligns across 10 bases. This CDR3 spans 15 amino acids. Per the germline V gene, CDR1 is ENHRY and CDR2 is SYGVKD. Trimming at V came to 5 bases and at J to 5 bases, leaving 7 bases not matched to a gene. CDR3 loop: CAISLAGEGQDTQYF. The CDR3 DNA sequence: TGTGCCATCAGTCTAGCGGGAGAGGGGCAAGATACGCAGTATTTT.

The DNA for the CDR3 is TGCGCCAGCAGCGGTATTCAGGGTTTGATCGCCACAGATACGCAGTATTTT. The encoded protein is CASSGIQGLIATDTQYF. The chain links TRBV4-1 to TRBJ2-3, with a tentative D call TRBD1 (5 bases). Germline loops: CDR1 MGHRA, CDR2 YSYEKL. The CDR3 is 17 amino acids. Between the trimmed V and J ends, which lost 5 bases and 2 bases, there was a span of 20 bases.

The rearrangement uses TRBV6-1 and TRBJ2-3, with 10 nucleotides matching TRBD2. Germline V gene lookup returns CDR1 MNHNS and CDR2 SASEGT. The CDR3 is 16 residues long. J lost 7 bases, V lost 5 bases, and 12 bases had no gene match. CDR3 sequence (DNA): TGTGCCAGCAGTCTGGAAAGCGGGAGGGCCGAGAATACGCAGTATTTT. It translates to CASSLESGRAENTQYF.

The chain employs TRBV10-1 and TRBJ2-3; possibly TRBD2 for D (6 bases). The ends were cut back, 3 bases at V and 2 bases at J, with 12 bases in the middle. There are 15 residues in the CDR3. The germline V gene has CDR1 WNHNN and CDR2 SYGVQD (reference sequence). CDR3 nucleotide sequence: TGCGCCAGCAGTGATACGGGACTGCCCACAGATACGCAGTATTTT. This gives the protein CASSDTGLPTDTQYF.

The V gene is TRBV20-1, the J gene TRBJ2-1; D is perhaps TRBD1 (6 bases). The germline V gene has CDR1 DFQATT and CDR2 SNEGSKA (reference sequence). Trimming pared 3 bases from V and 7 bases from J, leaving 16 bases between. The CDR3 is made up of 14 amino acids. In DNA, the CDR3 is TGCAGTGCTAGTTGGGACAAGGGCGTAAATGAGCAGTTCTTC. Translation: CSASWDKGVNEQFF.

In its sample, this clonotype was seen a few times. The gene calls are TRBV29-1 and TRBJ2-7; D not resolved. Germline V lookup: CDR1 SQVTM, CDR2 ANQGSEA. Trimming took off 3 bases at V and 1 base at J, with 10 bases between the two ends. This CDR3 region has 13 residues. CDR3 sequence: CSVEAGESYEQYF. For the CDR3, the DNA is TGCAGCGTTGAGGCAGGAGAATCCTACGAGCAGTACTTC.

The chain couples TRBV6-5 to TRBJ2-7; TRBD1 might be the D (6 bases). Trimming shortened V by 6 bases and J by 3 bases, and 12 bases separated the two germline ends. Germline CDR1 reads MNHEY; CDR2 reads SVGAGI. CDR3 size: 13 residues. The CDR3 DNA reads as TGTGCCAGCAGAGCCGGGACACACTACGAGCAGTACTTC. Its protein product is CASRAGTHYEQYF.

In the case of this clonotype: A read error may account for a junction end that differs from germline. The chain joins TRBV25-1 to TRBJ2-6; no firm D call. Germline-derived CDR1 and CDR2 are MGHDK and SYGVNS. The CDR3 is made up of 18 amino acids. The CDR3 nucleotides read TGTACCAGCAGTGAATTATTGGTCGGCCCGTCTGGGGCCAACGTCCTGACTTTC. It translates to CTSSELLVGPSGANVLTF.

This clonotype came up a few times. The chain uses TRBV18 and TRBJ2-1, with 12 bases that match TRBD2. Germline assignment: CDR1 KGHSH and CDR2 LQKENI. V lost 3 bases and J lost 6; bases outside the gene matches: 9. This CDR3 comprises 17 residues. DNA for the CDR3: TGTGCCAGCTCACCCGAACACCTAGCGGGAGGGCCCAATGAGCAGTTCTTC. It encodes CASSPEHLAGGPNEQFF.

This clonotype was seen a few times. The rearrangement joins TRBV20-1 to TRBJ1-1; D remains ambiguous. V shed 3 bases and J shed 0 bases, with 11 bases lying between them. CDR3 length: 14 residues. CDR1 and CDR2 (germline): DFQATT, SNEGSKA (reference sequence). DNA of the CDR3: TGCAGTGCTAGTTCTTCGGGAATGAACACTGAAGCTTTCTTT. It yields the protein CSASSSGMNTEAFF.

The chain employs TRBV5-1 and TRBJ2-1; 8 bases are shared with TRBD2. V trimming: 4 bases; J trimming: 8 bases; junction bases outside the gene matches: 8. The CDR3 is 14 amino acids. CDR1 SGHRS and CDR2 YFSETQ come from the germline V gene. CDR3 in DNA: TGCGCCAGCAGCCCAAGAGCGGGAGCCGATGAGCAGTTCTTC. Residues: CASSPRAGADEQFF. Supplemented by reference TRBV5-1 and TRBJ2-1, the full variable domain reads KAGVTQTPRYLIKTRGQQVTLSCSPISGHRSVSWYQQTPGQGLQFLFEYFSETQRNKGNFPGRFSGRQFSNSRSEMNVSTLELGDSALYLCASSPRAGADEQFFGPGTRLTVL.

V and J are TRBV3-1 and TRBJ2-7; no reliable D call. Germline V gene sequence: CDR1 LGHDT, CDR2 YNNKEL (reference sequence). The CDR3 runs 16 residues. Trimming took 0 bases from V and 2 from J, leaving 14 bases between them. CDR3 nucleotide sequence: TGTGCCAGCAGCCAAGATCTCATGGGGTCCCCCTACGAGCAGTACTTC. Translated: CASSQDLMGSPYEQYF.

This clonotype was detected only a few times. The chain uses TRBV12-3 or TRBV12-4 and TRBJ2-1; tentative D call: TRBD1 (6 bases). Trimming left V 6 bases short and J 4 bases short, with 10 bases between. CDR3 size: 13 residues. The CDR3 DNA reads TGTGCCAGCAGGGGGGCCTGGTACAATGAGCAGTTCTTC. Translation: CASRGAWYNEQFF.

This clonotype showed up just once. The chain is built from TRBV9 and TRBJ2-6; D perhaps matches TRBD2 (5 bases). The CDR3 totals 16 residues. V was trimmed by 0 bases and J by 0 bases, leaving 7 bases between them. Germline V gene data show CDR1 as SGDLS and CDR2 as YYNGEE. The CDR3 loop reads CASSVAGFSGANVLTF. The CDR3 bases are TGTGCCAGCAGCGTAGCGGGATTCTCTGGGGCCAACGTCCTGACTTTC.

The genes are TRBV15 and TRBJ2-4, with a possible D match to TRBD1 (6 bases). Matching the DNA end better, TRBJ2-7 makes the J call doubtful. The length of the CDR3 is 15 residues. Germline V gene sequence: CDR1 LNHNV, CDR2 YYDKDF (reference sequence). The CDR3 sequence: CATSREVGGSYEQYF. The CDR3 DNA reads TGTGCCACCAGCAGAGAGGTAGGGGGCTCCTACGAGCAGTACTTC.

This clonotype appeared a few times. This rearrangement joins TRBV29-1 to TRBJ2-3; no clear D gene. Germline loops: CDR1 SQVTM, CDR2 ANQGSEA. CDR3 length equals 14 residues. V was clipped by 5 bases and J by 3 bases, with 15 bases between them. The CDR3 protein is CSVHGKLKTDTQYF. The CDR3 DNA reads as TGCAGCGTTCACGGCAAGCTGAAAACAGATACGCAGTATTTT.

The chain joins TRBV20-1 to TRBJ1-5; 9 bases agree with TRBD1. Germline V gives CDR1 DFQATT, CDR2 SNEGSKA (reference sequence). The junction had 7 bases not matched to a gene; V was cut back by 5 bases and J by 5 bases. This CDR3 is 14 amino acids long. The chain's CDR3 is CSAVPTGGYQPQHF. The CDR3 DNA reads as TGCAGTGCTGTGCCGACAGGGGGTTATCAGCCCCAGCATTTT.